One sample yielded the 24 T cell receptor beta chains listed below, sequenced in a study of T-cell memory formation after mild COVID-19. TCRdb passed the 5' RACE reads through MiXCR, listing each CDR3 protein once. The sample carries 250,000 to 350,000 distinct CDR3 sequences, just under 20% recorded once. Sequencing used PBMCs or a T cell subset sorted from them (not recorded which). The receptors stem from a man younger than 35 who had mild COVID-19 (a few samples of this study predate the infection). Cell type and time point are not known.

The chain employs TRBV20-1 and TRBJ2-7; TRBD1 agrees at 11 bases. J was trimmed by 0 bases and V by 4 bases; bases with no gene match: 8. Germline V CDR1 and CDR2: DFQATT, SNEGSKA (reference sequence). The CDR3 runs 16 residues. Here the CDR3 reads CSANGQGAIGSYEQYV. Written as DNA, the CDR3 is TGCAGTGCTAACGGACAGGGGGCTATAGGCTCCTACGAGCAGTACGTC.

The chain has TRBV4-1 and TRBJ2-1; maybe TRBD2 (7 bases). The CDR3 covers 17 residues. The germline V and J ends were trimmed by 8 bases and 4 bases, with 24 bases remaining between them. The germline V gene has CDR1 MGHRA and CDR2 YSYEKL. Here the CDR3 DNA reads TGCGCCAGCCGGAAGCTGAGGGGGGGCCGGTCATACAATGAGCAGTTCTTC. It codes for CASRKLRGGRSYNEQFF.

This clonotype was seen a few times. This chain joins TRBV12-3 or TRBV12-4 and TRBJ1-5, with D hard to call. Trimming took 0 bases from V and 5 from J, leaving 8 bases between them. The CDR3 contains 14 residues. The CDR3 bases are TGTGCCAGCAGTTTAGCTTTGGGCGATCAGCCCCAGCATTTT. This translates into CASSLALGDQPQHF.

This clonotype was detected only a few times. This chain uses TRBV12-3 or TRBV12-4 with TRBJ2-2; the match to TRBD1 covers 8 bases. V trimming: 6 bases; J trimming: 4 bases; junction bases outside the gene matches: 7. CDR3 length: 15 amino acids. The CDR3 here is CASSDGRGPTGELFF. Written as DNA, the CDR3 is TGTGCCAGCAGCGACGGCAGGGGGCCCACCGGGGAGCTGTTTTTT.

The chain recombines TRBV7-2 with TRBJ2-7; D is ambiguous. Germline CDR1 and CDR2: SGHTA and FQGNSA. V lost 3 bases and J 5 bases, leaving 11 bases between the germline ends. The CDR3 contains 13 residues. The CDR3, as DNA: TGTGCCAGCAGCTTGTCTATATGGGACGAGCAGTACTTC. The encoded protein is CASSLSIWDEQYF.

With regard to this clonotype: One junction end does not reproduce the germline sequence, and a read error may be involved. The chain couples TRBV4-2 to TRBJ1-4, with a possible D match to TRBD1 (5 bases). The CDR3 runs to 12 residues. The V gene's germline CDR1 is LGHNA and CDR2 YNFKEQ. The CDR3 here is CASCQGGEKLFF. CDR3 bases: TGTGCCAGCTGCCAGGGAGGTGAAAAACTGTTTTTT.

The chain has TRBV5-1 and TRBJ1-1; D is uncertain. The CDR3 sequence is 13 residues long. In germline, CDR1 is SGHRS, CDR2 YFSETQ. V lost 4 bases and J lost 4, with 11 bases in between. The CDR3 here is CASSLGWGTEAFF. DNA of the CDR3: TGCGCCAGCAGCCTTGGGTGGGGCACTGAAGCTTTCTTT.

The chain is built from TRBV5-1 and TRBJ1-2; the D is unclear. The CDR3 is made up of 12 amino acids. Trimming took off 5 bases at V and 4 bases at J, with 9 bases between the two ends. Germline V CDR1 and CDR2: SGHRS, YFSETQ. The CDR3 sequence is CASRSVRYGYTF. In nucleotides, the CDR3 is TGCGCCAGCAGATCAGTACGCTATGGCTACACCTTC.

The table lists this clonotype with a few counts. The chain recombines TRBV6-2 or TRBV6-3 with TRBJ2-3; possibly TRBD1 for D (5 bases). Germline CDR1 and CDR2: MNHEY and SVGEGT. The CDR3 has 15 amino acids. The V end lost 6 bases, the J end lost 3 bases, and 16 bases lay between the germline ends. CDR3 amino acids: CASSLLVGLTDTQYF. The CDR3 coding sequence is TGTGCCAGCAGCCTCCTTGTGGGGCTAACAGATACGCAGTATTTT.

This rearrangement joins TRBV12-3 or TRBV12-4 to TRBJ2-5; D tentatively reads TRBD1 or TRBD2 (5 bases each). V gave up 3 bases and J gave up 6 bases, with 14 bases separating them. CDR3 size: 14 residues. The CDR3 spells CASSLGPFGKTQYF. Here the CDR3 DNA reads TGTGCCAGCAGTTTGGGGCCGTTCGGGAAGACCCAGTACTTC.

This clonotype has at least ten counts. This rearrangement joins TRBV7-2 to TRBJ1-3, with D tentatively TRBD1 (6 bases). From germline, CDR1 is SGHTA and CDR2 FQGNSA. V lost 5 bases, J lost 3 bases, and 11 bases lay in between. The CDR3 has 14 amino acids. CDR3 region: CASSQRGDGNTIYF. The CDR3 nucleotides are TGTGCCAGCAGCCAGAGGGGGGATGGAAACACCATATATTTT.

V and J are TRBV6-6 and TRBJ2-5, with D uncertain. The CDR3 covers 14 residues. Trimming removed 1 base at V and 2 bases at J, with 8 bases between. The germline V gene encodes CDR1 MNHNY and CDR2 SVGAGI (reference sequence). The CDR3 protein is CASSYWGGQETQYF. The CDR3, as DNA: TGTGCCAGCAGTTACTGGGGTGGACAAGAGACCCAGTACTTC.

This clonotype was seen ten or more times. The genes are TRBV6-6 and TRBJ1-6; D is perhaps TRBD1 (5 bases). This CDR3 is built from 15 residues. Germline V gene data show CDR1 as MNHNY and CDR2 as SVGAGI (reference sequence). Trimming took 5 bases from V and 8 from J, leaving 16 bases between them. CDR3 amino acids: CASSDPGEGYSPLHF. The CDR3 DNA sequence: TGTGCCAGCAGTGATCCGGGAGAGGGGTATTCACCCCTCCACTTT.

This clonotype appeared many times. The V call is TRBV6-4, the J call TRBJ2-1; TRBD2 matches 12 bases. Germline lookup yields CDR1 MRHNA and CDR2 SNTAGT. V was clipped by 0 bases and J by 8 bases; unmatched bases: 5. The CDR3 has 16 residues. The CDR3 DNA reads TGTGCCAGCAGTGACTCTCCTAGCGGGGGGGCCGATGAGCAGTTCTTC. Translation: CASSDSPSGGADEQFF.

Only a few counts were recorded for this clonotype. In DNA form, the CDR3 reads TGCAGTGCTCCGTCCTTAATGAACACTGAAGCTTTCTTT. Encoded protein: CSAPSLMNTEAFF. The V call is TRBV20-1, the J call TRBJ1-1; D unclear. The CDR3 loop spans 13 amino acids. Trimming shortened V by 5 bases and J by 0 bases, and 10 bases separated the two germline ends. Germline V gives CDR1 DFQATT, CDR2 SNEGSKA (reference sequence).

A few counts support this clonotype. V and J are TRBV6-5 and TRBJ1-2, with TRBD1 matching over 11 bases. Trimming at V came to 0 bases and at J to 4 bases, leaving 1 base not matched to a gene. CDR3 length equals 15 residues. CDR1 and CDR2 (germline): MNHEY, SVGAGI. CDR3 nucleotide sequence: TGTGCCAGCAGTTACTCCGGGACAGGGGGCTATGGCTACACCTTC. Protein product: CASSYSGTGGYGYTF.

V is TRBV5-1 and J is TRBJ2-5; the D gene is possibly TRBD1 (6 bases). Per germline, CDR1 SGHRS and CDR2 YFSETQ. The CDR3 runs 14 residues. V gave up 6 bases and J gave up 1 base, with 13 bases separating them. The CDR3 reads CASKGGSTQETQYF. The CDR3, as DNA: TGCGCCAGCAAAGGGGGAAGCACCCAAGAGACCCAGTACTTC.

The chain carries TRBV10-3 and TRBJ2-7; 7 bases align to TRBD1. The CDR3 is 14 residues long. Germline V gives CDR1 ENHRY, CDR2 SYGVKD. Trimming took 9 bases from V and 2 from J; bases not matched to a gene: 10. CDR3 sequence: CAIRPGGSTYEQYF. CDR3 sequence (DNA): TGTGCCATTCGACCAGGGGGAAGCACCTACGAGCAGTACTTC.

This clonotype turned up a few times. The chain links TRBV18 to TRBJ2-7; either TRBD1 or TRBD2 may fit D (5 bases each). CDR3 length equals 15 residues. V was cut by 6 bases and J by 0 bases, with 15 bases left in between. Germline V gene lookup returns CDR1 KGHSH and CDR2 LQKENI. The CDR3 region is CASSRAGTVSYEQYF. CDR3 nucleotides: TGTGCCAGCTCCCGAGCCGGGACGGTCTCCTACGAGCAGTACTTC.

V gene TRBV6-4 combines with J gene TRBJ1-5, with TRBD1 matching over 7 bases. V dropped 5 bases and J dropped 2; count of bases not matched to a gene: 6. The CDR3 extends over 15 amino acids. Germline V gives CDR1 MRHNA, CDR2 SNTAGT. The DNA for the CDR3 is TGTGCCAGCAGTCAGACAGGGTCCGGCAATCAGCCCCAGCATTTT. This sequence encodes CASSQTGSGNQPQHF.

The chain joins TRBV7-2 to TRBJ1-3; no reliable D call. Germline V gives CDR1 SGHTA, CDR2 FQGNSA. The CDR3 contains 14 residues. Trimming removed 6 bases at V and 0 bases at J, with 9 bases between. CDR3 sequence: CASSLSLSGNTIYF. In DNA form, the CDR3 reads TGTGCCAGCAGTTTAAGTCTCTCTGGAAACACCATATATTTT.

This clonotype has a handful of counts. The rearrangement links TRBV6-1 to TRBJ2-1, with TRBD1 matching 7 bases. The V gene's germline CDR1 is MNHNS and CDR2 SASEGT. The V and J ends lost 8 bases and 0 bases, in that order; junction bases with no gene match: 4. The CDR3 contains 14 residues. The CDR3 DNA is TGTGCCAGCGTGACAGGGAACTCCTACAATGAGCAGTTCTTC. Its protein is CASVTGNSYNEQFF.

This clonotype was counted a few times. The CDR3 reads CASSFPAGQTLGETQYF. DNA for the CDR3: TGTGCCAGCAGTTTCCCAGCGGGGCAAACCTTAGGGGAGACCCAGTACTTC. This sequence joins TRBV6-1 and TRBJ2-5; 7 bases fit TRBD2. Germline V gene lookup returns CDR1 MNHNS and CDR2 SASEGT. This CDR3 contains 17 residues. Trimming removed 5 bases from V and 5 bases from J; junction bases left unmatched: 17.

The chain couples TRBV5-6 to TRBJ2-3, with D hard to call. The CDR3 runs 16 residues. The germline V gene encodes CDR1 SGHDT and CDR2 YYEEEE. The V end was cut by 3 bases, the J end by 0 bases, with 14 bases between. The CDR3 sequence is CASSSLTLASTDTQYF. The CDR3 region has the DNA TGTGCCAGCAGCTCGCTGACTTTGGCTAGCACAGATACGCAGTATTTT. Supplemented by reference TRBV5-6 and TRBJ2-3, the full variable domain reads DAGVTQSPTHLIKTRGQQVTLRCSPKSGHDTVSWYQQALGQGPQFIFQYYEEEERQRGNFPDRFSGHQFPNYSSELNVNALLLGDSALYLCASSSLTLASTDTQYFGPGTRLTVL.